This TCR beta chain appears in the sequencing data of a study of cytomegalovirus exposure and HLA in healthy donors (dated by TCRdb to about 2017). With respect to the entire study: In an earlier analysis of under 600 of the donors, 276 Gb of sequence data and some 120 million unique TCR beta sequences from roughly 180 million T cells were reported. About 300 gigabases of sequencing data and tens of millions of unique TCR sequences were included in an early release covering around 650 HLA-typed donors. The genetic ancestry cluster associated with self-reported Caucasian donors included around four fifths of the 398 genotyped donors. The study aimed to test whether signatures of past pathogen exposure could be identified by cataloging public T cell receptors. Using immunosequencing, the study profiled T cell repertoires from some 670 subjects and related those repertoires to cytomegalovirus serostatus. Along with the approximately 650-subject first cohort, a separate validation cohort of some 130 different subjects was used. The study combined high-throughput TCR immunosequencing, statistical association of individual TCRs with disease status, and machine learning to predict cytomegalovirus infection status. A later analysis re-examined previously published TCR beta repertoires from 610 or so donors and added high-resolution HLA genotyping to investigate patterns of TCR occurrence. In the later analysis, no new phenotypic data were used to find candidate immune exposures; instead, reliance was placed on TCR beta sequences and their occurrence across donors. To decide whether each TCR beta V gene segment behaved as functional or pseudogenic, an earlier analysis of some 600 of the donors relied on high-throughput TCR beta sequencing. Donor age, sex, ethnicity and CMV serostatus were collected together with the repertoire data. A later genetic analysis took genome-wide SNP genotypes for about 65% of the roughly 670 donors and used that subset as a discovery cohort. All discovery cohort repertoires had been generated on a single sequencing platform. Class I and class II HLA loci were covered by the typing at four-digit resolution. The number of typed donors differed by locus: roughly 629-640 for A, B, C, DRB1 and DQB1; approximately 520 for DQA1; approximately 600 for DPA1; and about 450 for DPB1. A few DR-DQ haplotypes were treated as single units for association and clustering because of strong linkage in the cohort. On average, around 200,000 unique TCR beta nucleotide sequences were sequenced per donor among some 430 genotyped donors of the cohort, with roughly 19% of those sequences being non-productive. Overall results and qualifications from the work: The 87-base-pair reads could not distinguish some IMGT-functional V segments, including TRBV6-2 and TRBV6-3, so those segments were excluded. Roughly 15 rarely observed V segments, including chromosome 9 orphons, were excluded from the earlier analysis of about 600 of the donors because counts were too low. Broadly in line with IMGT annotations, most TCR beta V segments showed up in productive rearrangements about 90% or about 30% of the time in an earlier analysis of about 500 of the donors. In both the original and validation cohorts, the classifier was reported to diagnose cytomegalovirus status with high specificity and sensitivity. For the cohort, immune exposure information was limited to CMV serostatus. In a later analysis, HLA-associated TCR beta chains showed more clonal expansion and lower generation probabilities than non-associated chains that were equally common. A further reported finding was that TCR beta sequences accurately predicted the HLA-A and HLA-B alleles for most subjects in the first cohort. A later genetic analysis associated a missense DCLRE1C variant with V-gene and J-gene trimming of TCR beta chains, and an independent cohort replicated the association. According to a later analysis, TCR association rates differed among HLA loci, with DRB1 alleles showing the most associated TCRs and HLA-C alleles showing the fewest. Presence/absence analyses assumed roughly uniform sequencing depth across donors, an assumption that may not hold. Only TCR beta chains were sequenced in this cohort, and the absence of alpha or paired-chain data limited detectable features. Strong co-occurrence of HLA alleles, especially DR and DQ, made assigning TCR associations to individual alleles difficult. According to a later analysis, parvovirus B19, influenza, CMV and Epstein-Barr virus appeared linked to several top co-occurrence clusters. Correlated functional status among segregating V segments might be attributable to linkage disequilibrium, but an unknown experimental factor could not be ruled out. A later analysis found that most CMV-associated TCR beta chains appeared HLA-restricted, with HLA associations seemingly driven largely by CMV exposure. HLA typing was unavailable for some donors at each locus, so association tests used only the typed subset. A cluster of highly shared sequence variants was judged likely to be a technical artifact of the sequencing pipeline. The study gave a list of 150 to 200 TCR beta chains associated with cytomegalovirus. A few of the identified cytomegalovirus-associated TCR beta chains were confirmed in vitro to be specific for cytomegalovirus antigens. Compared with the roughly 670-donor mean, donors in an Asian-associated ancestry cluster had fewer N-insertions in productive TCRs, according to a later genetic analysis. A later analysis associated about 18,000 TCR beta sequences with specific HLA alleles at a false discovery rate of 0.05. The authors suggested that the approach could potentially be generalized to other disease states and immunological phenotypes. Across donors, most TCR sequences were observed very rarely, whereas some public TCRs were present in many individuals.

As concerns this clone: Its antigen is still unknown. The germline gene is not matched at one end of the junction; a read error may be the cause.

The CDR3 runs 15 residues from the cysteine to the phenylalanine. CDR3 DNA is the only sequence kept; it has 45 bases, read in frame from the first base. CDR1 SEHNR and CDR2 FQNEAQ are derived from the germline V gene (reference sequence). The cohort was made up of roughly 670 healthy bone marrow donors. At the time of sampling, all cohort members were nominally healthy, though unrecorded immune exposures were likely present. The donor was CMV seropositive and was included in the group of 300 or so seropositive cohort members. Every donor gave a peripheral blood sample, and the peripheral blood mononuclear cells from that sample were used for TCR beta sequencing. The Qiagen DNeasy Blood Extraction Kit was used to extract genomic DNA from the blood cell samples. The library was generated by the immunoSEQ multiplex PCR assay. The multiplex PCR relied on a mix of 60 forward primers for TCR Vbeta segments and 13 reverse primers for TCR Jbeta segments. The CDR3 region of rearranged TCR beta genes was amplified from genomic DNA by a multiplex PCR assay. Amplified TCR beta libraries were sequenced as 87-base-pair reads on the Illumina HiSeq System. Concerning the study's data processing: A later analysis counted tens of millions of unique TCR beta chains across the 666 repertoires, and 9 million to 14 million of these chains were shared by at least two donors. Raw reads were error-corrected and collapsed into unique sequences with a nearest-neighbor algorithm that merged closely related sequences to remove PCR and sequencing errors. CDR3 sequences were aligned to IMGT reference sequences to assign V, D and J gene segments. For a sequence to be retained, a match of at least six nucleotides was required to both a V gene segment and a J gene segment. A rearrangement counted as productive if the CDR3 had no stop codons and remained in frame with V and J, and every other rearrangement counted as non-productive. Following IMGT convention, CDR3 was defined as the stretch from the second conserved V-encoded cysteine to the conserved J-encoded phenylalanine. The earlier analysis of some 600 of the donors excluded sequences that lacked an unambiguous match to a single V gene segment. An earlier analysis of 500 to 600 of the donors classified V segments as functional when productive rearrangements were above 56.7% and as segregating when the standard deviation between donors was above 5%. A statistical classification framework was built for diagnosing cytomegalovirus status from the catalog of TCR beta chain sequences. V and J gene assignment, in a later analysis, came from comparing TCR nucleotide sequences with IMGT/GENE-DB human TR gene sequences. The TCRdist pipeline was used in a later analysis to assign CDR3 sequences and most-parsimonious VDJ recombination scenarios. In a later analysis, every TCR beta chain was defined by the combination of its CDR3 amino acid sequence and its V-gene family, and reads without a unique V-gene family were dropped. To address suspected cross-contamination and a sequencing artifact, a later analysis removed roughly 580 highly shared, low-generation-probability nucleotide sequences. A later analysis calculated a clonal expansion index for each public chain from normalized within-repertoire ranks of inferred template counts. In a later analysis, generation probabilities were computed using a VDJ recombination model fitted to out-of-frame rearrangements, and the results were checked against IGoR. In a later analysis, hypergeometric tests were used to score TCR-TCR, TCR-HLA and TCR-CMV co-occurrence, with a repertoire-size bias correction applied to TCR pairs. In a later analysis, false discovery rates were estimated by permuting HLA or CMV assignments 20 times. In a later analysis, co-occurring TCRs were grouped using DBSCAN, with TCRdist sequence similarity added in when clustering inside HLA-allele-positive subsets. Repertoires with fewer than 30,000 or more than 120,000 public chains, plus five repertoires with anomalous nucleotide sharing, were excluded from co-occurrence clustering. The clones in this table, taken by TCRdb from immuneACCESS, are in-frame only. Not every clone is retained; where verified, under half of the shortfall comes from an unresolved V gene, and the cause of the rest is unknown. V, J and clone size reflect that table, while D and trimming were determined from the DNA. This sample comprises 100,000 to 150,000 clones, approximately 80% of them detected only once. The top ten clonotypes cover 4% to 5% of the sample.

The clonotype originates from a male donor in good health and CMV-seropositive. This sequence uses TRBV7-9 and TRBJ1-2; TRBD1 aligns with 7 central bases. Sequencing used PBMCs. CDR3 reads: CSSSFEGTAYYGYTF. The DNA reads as follows: TGTTCCAGCAGCTTCGAAGGGACAGCATACTATGGCTACACCTTC. The full variable domain, with segments outside the CDR3 supplied by the reference TRBV7-9 and TRBJ1-2 proteins, appears as DTGVSQNPRHKITKRGQNVTFRCDPISEHNRLYWYRQTLGQGPEFLTYFQNEAQLEKSRLLSDRFSAERPKGSFSTLEIQRTEQGDSAMYLCSSSFEGTAYYGYTFGSGTRLTVV.